These 30 T cell receptor beta chains were sequenced from one sample in a study of beta chain features in type 1 diabetes. Points from the study as a whole: Among all four CD4+ subsets, Type 1 diabetes patients had TCRB CDR3s that were moderately but significantly shorter.

Their recognized antigens are unknown. The isolated RNA, all of it, was reverse transcribed, so expressed TCRB transcripts were what got sequenced. Only in-frame clones appear in the TCRdb table, and some are missing; sequencing was by immunoSEQ multiplex PCR. The sample includes tens of thousands of clones, more than 45% of them seen just once. Sequencing was done on a sample of central memory CD4+ T cells from blood. The receptor source for this set is a man aged 25-45 years with type 1 diabetes.

In its sample, this clone was seen a few times. The rearrangement links TRBV28 to TRBJ2-7, with D possibly being TRBD2 (6 bases). V lost 6 bases, J lost 4 bases, and 7 bases lay in between. Per germline, CDR1 MDHEN and CDR2 SYDVKM. This CDR3 comprises 11 residues. CDR3: CASSGGYEQYF. For the CDR3, the DNA is TGTGCCAGCAGCGGAGGGTACGAGCAGTACTTC.

The chain couples TRBV6-6 to TRBJ2-4, with D unresolved. V shed 10 bases and J shed 2 bases, with 6 bases lying between them. CDR3 length: 11 amino acids. From germline, CDR1 is MNHNY and CDR2 SVGAGI (reference sequence). This CDR3 reads CATQTKNIQYF. CDR3 coding DNA: TGTGCCACCCAAACCAAAAACATTCAGTACTTC.

The chain combines TRBV5-1 with TRBJ2-2, with D maybe TRBD1 (5 bases). Germline-derived CDR1 and CDR2 are SGHRS and YFSETQ. The CDR3 covers 17 residues. V lost 1 base to trimming and J lost 4 bases, with 17 bases between them. CDR3 sequence reads: CASSLRGTRAVTGELFF. The CDR3 region has the DNA TGCGCCAGCAGCTTGAGAGGAACCAGGGCGGTCACCGGGGAGCTGTTTTTT.

The chain employs TRBV2 and TRBJ1-1; TRBD1 is a possible D gene (6 bases). The CDR3 is made up of 12 amino acids. Trimming cost V 2 bases and J 10 bases, with 11 bases left between them. Germline V gene lookup returns CDR1 SNHLY and CDR2 FYNNEI. The CDR3 DNA reads as TGTGCCAGCAGTGAAAGGGGGTTAGTAGCTTTCTTT. This encodes CASSERGLVAFF.

This sequence joins TRBV10-3 and TRBJ2-1; 8 bases line up with TRBD2. The CDR3 has 16 amino acids. V was pared by 4 bases and J by 4 bases, with 9 bases of the junction left unmatched. Germline values: CDR1 ENHRY, CDR2 SYGVKD. The CDR3 reads CAISGEAGEIYNEQFF. The DNA of the CDR3 is TGTGCCATCAGTGGTGAAGCGGGGGAGATTTACAATGAGCAGTTCTTC.

This chain connects TRBV5-1 to TRBJ1-2, with D unresolved. Trimming shortened V by 3 bases and J by 3 bases, and 9 bases separated the two germline ends. This CDR3 contains 13 residues. Germline CDR1 SGHRS, CDR2 YFSETQ. The CDR3 DNA reads TGCGCCAGCAGCTCGAACGGGGACTATGGCTACACCTTC. Protein: CASSSNGDYGYTF.

V is TRBV7-2 and J is TRBJ2-1; possible D gene TRBD2, 6 bases. Trimming shortened V by 2 bases and J by 3 bases, and 8 bases separated the two germline ends. Looked up from germline, CDR1 is SGHTA and CDR2 is FQGNSA. The CDR3 spans 14 residues. CDR3 loop: CASSLSGSYNEQFF. CDR3 nucleotides: TGTGCCAGCAGCTTATCCGGGAGCTACAATGAGCAGTTCTTC.

The J gene is TRBJ2-5, the V gene TRBV4-1, with D possibly matching TRBD1 (6 bases). V was shortened by 1 base and J by 5 bases, with 17 bases between the two germline ends. This CDR3 spans 16 amino acids. Germline lookup yields CDR1 MGHRA and CDR2 YSYEKL. DNA for the CDR3: TGCGCCAGCAGCCAAGCTCCCCAGGGGCTCGGGGAGACCCAGTACTTC. Translation gives CASSQAPQGLGETQYF.

This sequence joins TRBV27 and TRBJ1-1, with 10 bases aligning to TRBD1. This CDR3 has 13 amino acids. Germline CDR1 and CDR2: MNHEY and SMNVEV (reference sequence). V was pared by 7 bases and J by 6 bases, with 5 bases of the junction left unmatched. The CDR3 DNA follows: TGTGCCAGCACTGACAGGGGGCGGGCTGAAGCTTTCTTT. This sequence encodes CASTDRGRAEAFF.

The rearrangement joins TRBV9 to TRBJ2-1, with 7 nucleotides matching TRBD2. In germline, CDR1 is SGDLS, CDR2 YYNGEE. J was trimmed by 0 bases and V by 4 bases; bases with no gene match: 4. The CDR3 spans 15 residues. The CDR3 DNA reads TGTGCCAGCAGCAAGGGAGGGAACTCCTACAATGAGCAGTTCTTC. Translating it yields CASSKGGNSYNEQFF.

This clone was counted only a few times. This chain joins TRBV7-2 and TRBJ2-5; D uncertain. The germline V and J ends were trimmed by 2 bases and 2 bases, with 3 bases remaining between them. The germline V gene has CDR1 SGHTA and CDR2 FQGNSA. CDR3 length equals 12 residues. This CDR3 reads CASSLQQETQYF. In DNA form, the CDR3 reads TGTGCCAGCAGCTTACAGCAAGAGACCCAGTACTTC.

This clone was recorded a few times. This chain connects TRBV2 to TRBJ1-5, with D hard to call. The CDR3 is made up of 14 amino acids. The germline V gene encodes CDR1 SNHLY and CDR2 FYNNEI. The ends were cut back, 6 bases at V and 0 bases at J, with 9 bases in the middle. CDR3 loop: CASRREYSNQPQHF. The DNA for the CDR3 is TGTGCCAGCAGGAGGGAGTATAGCAATCAGCCCCAGCATTTT.

In this sample, this clone turned up once. V and J are TRBV5-4 and TRBJ2-5; D remains ambiguous. This CDR3 is 14 amino acids long. The ends were cut back, 4 bases at V and 5 bases at J, with 15 bases in the middle. Germline lookup yields CDR1 SGHNT and CDR2 YYREEE (reference sequence). The CDR3 sequence is CASSLKSRVETQYF. In DNA, the CDR3 is TGTGCCAGCAGCCTAAAGAGCCGTGTGGAGACCCAGTACTTC.

This chain uses TRBV30 with TRBJ2-7; 9 nucleotides match TRBD2. The CDR3 length is 14 residues. CDR1 is GTSNPN and CDR2 is SVGIG in the germline V gene (reference sequence). V lost 0 bases to trimming and J lost 2 bases; unmatched junction nucleotides: 2. In DNA, the CDR3 is TGTGCCTGGAGTGTAGGCGGGGGGGCCTACGAGCAGTACTTC. This encodes CAWSVGGGAYEQYF.

CDR3 protein: CASADRVDYEQYF. CDR3 sequence (DNA): TGTGCCAGTGCGGACAGGGTTGACTACGAGCAGTACTTC. V gene TRBV19 combines with J gene TRBJ2-7, with TRBD1 identical over 8 bases. The germline CDR1 and CDR2 sequences are LNHDA and SQIVND (reference sequence). This CDR3 comprises 13 residues. V lost 8 bases, J lost 3 bases, and 6 bases stayed unmatched. The variable domain in full, with the rest retrieved from reference TRBV19 and TRBJ2-7, is DGGITQSPKYLFRKEGQNVTLSCEQNLNHDAMYWYRQDPGQGLRLIYYSQIVNDFQKGDIAEGYSVSREKKESFPLTVTSAQKNPTAFYLCASADRVDYEQYFGPGTRLTVT.

This clone was seen a handful of times. The genes are TRBV18 and TRBJ2-5; 9 nucleotides line up with TRBD2. The CDR3 contains 15 residues. From germline, CDR1 is KGHSH and CDR2 LQKENI. J was trimmed by 5 bases and V by 2 bases; bases with no gene match: 6. The DNA for the CDR3 is TGTGCCAGCTCACCAGCGGGAGGGCCAGAGGAGACCCAGTACTTC. As protein: CASSPAGGPEETQYF.

This clone showed up just a few times. V and J are TRBV29-1 and TRBJ2-5, with D tentatively TRBD2 (5 bases). The CDR3 sequence is 15 residues long. V shed 5 bases and J shed 1 base, with 17 bases lying between them. In germline, CDR1 is SQVTM, CDR2 ANQGSEA. The CDR3 spells CSVTAETPPQETQYF. CDR3 DNA: TGCAGCGTTACAGCGGAGACACCCCCCCAAGAGACCCAGTACTTC. Using reference TRBV29-1 and TRBJ2-5 for the parts outside the CDR3, the full variable domain is SAVISQKPSRDICQRGTSLTIQCQVDSQVTMMFWYRQQPGQSLTLIATANQGSEATYESGFVIDKFPISRPNLTFSTLTVSNMSPEDSSIYLCSVTAETPPQETQYFGPGTRLLVL.

About this clone: The same CDR3 also results from other DNA sequences found in this sample. The DNA for the CDR3 is TGCGCCAGCAGCCAAGTTAATCTAGTTTCCACAGATACGCAGTATTTT. Its translation: CASSQVNLVSTDTQYF. The gene calls are TRBV4-1 and TRBJ2-3, with D hard to call. Germline CDR1 reads MGHRA; CDR2 reads YSYEKL. The V end was cut by 1 base, the J end by 2 bases, with 13 bases between. This CDR3 contains 16 residues.

This clone has more than one count but fewer than ten. The V gene is TRBV5-6, the J gene TRBJ2-3; the match to TRBD2 covers 7 bases. The CDR3 has 16 amino acids. Germline CDR1 is SGHDT and CDR2 is YYEEEE. V lost 0 bases to trimming and J lost 6 bases; unmatched junction nucleotides: 10. The CDR3: CASSLGQRGLLDTQYF. CDR3 nucleotides: TGTGCCAGCAGCTTGGGCCAGCGGGGCCTCCTTGATACGCAGTATTTT.

This clone was counted only a few times. The chain recombines TRBV19 with TRBJ2-4; TRBD2 might be the D (6 bases). The germline V gene has CDR1 LNHDA and CDR2 SQIVND (reference sequence). Trimming stripped 7 bases from V and 1 base from J, with 17 bases between. This CDR3 region has 16 residues. The CDR3 region has the DNA TGTGCCAGTACCACTGCGGGTGGGAGGGCCAAAAACATTCAGTACTTC. Encoded protein: CASTTAGGRAKNIQYF.

The chain uses TRBV2 and TRBJ2-3; D may be TRBD1 (6 bases). This CDR3 has 14 residues. The V end was cut by 8 bases, the J end by 2 bases, with 14 bases between. Germline loops: CDR1 SNHLY, CDR2 FYNNEI. The CDR3 spells CASGGALSTDTQYF. The CDR3 DNA reads TGTGCCAGCGGGGGCGCCCTATCCACAGATACGCAGTATTTT.

Only a few counts were recorded for this clone. The chain couples TRBV5-1 to TRBJ2-5; TRBD2 aligns across 11 bases. The J segment lost 5 bases and the V segment lost 2 bases, leaving 11 bases of the junction unmatched. Germline CDR1 and CDR2: SGHRS and YFSETQ. This CDR3 region has 17 residues. The CDR3 protein is CASSFGLAGYNGETQYF. The CDR3 DNA reads TGCGCCAGCAGCTTTGGACTAGCGGGTTACAATGGGGAGACCCAGTACTTC.

The gene calls are TRBV6-1 and TRBJ2-7, with D possibly being TRBD1 (5 bases). Germline CDR1 is MNHNS and CDR2 is SASEGT. The length of the CDR3 is 14 residues. V gave up 10 bases and J gave up 0 bases, with 16 bases separating them. CDR3 region: CATSVGLHSYEQYF. The CDR3, as DNA: TGTGCCACCTCAGTGGGGCTCCACTCCTACGAGCAGTACTTC.

The chain employs TRBV4-1 and TRBJ1-5; 7 nucleotides match TRBD1. CDR1 is MGHRA and CDR2 is YSYEKL in the germline V gene. CDR3 length: 15 amino acids. V lost 2 bases, J lost 7 bases, and 8 bases stayed unmatched. CDR3 nucleotides: TGCGCCAGCAGCCAACCCGACAGGGTGGACCAGCCCCAGCATTTT. Its translation: CASSQPDRVDQPQHF.

As regards this clone: Other DNA sequences in this sample translate to the same CDR3. The rearrangement uses TRBV5-4 and TRBJ2-1; 8 bases align to TRBD1. The CDR3 spans 18 residues. V lost 4 bases to trimming and J lost 7 bases; unmatched junction nucleotides: 19. The germline V gene has CDR1 SGHNT and CDR2 YYREEE (reference sequence). CDR3 sequence reads: CASSTRRGRAGGWNEQFF. CDR3 nucleotide sequence: TGTGCCAGCAGCACTCGAAGGGGAAGGGCAGGGGGCTGGAATGAGCAGTTCTTC. Drawing the rest from reference TRBV5-4 and TRBJ2-1, the complete variable domain is ETGVTQSPTHLIKTRGQQVTLRCSSQSGHNTVSWYQQALGQGPQFIFQYYREEENGRGNFPPRFSGLQFPNYSSELNVNALELDDSALYLCASSTRRGRAGGWNEQFFGPGTRLTVL.

The V gene is TRBV5-1, the J gene TRBJ2-4, with D tentatively TRBD1 (5 bases). CDR3 length equals 16 residues. Trimming took off 0 bases at V and 1 base at J, with 11 bases between the two ends. Germline V CDR1 and CDR2: SGHRS, YFSETQ. The DNA of the CDR3 is TGCGCCAGCAGCTTGGAGGGGCTTGGGGCCAAAAACATTCAGTACTTC. Protein: CASSLEGLGAKNIQYF. The entire variable domain, with the rest obtained from reference TRBV5-1 and TRBJ2-4, is as follows: KAGVTQTPRYLIKTRGQQVTLSCSPISGHRSVSWYQQTPGQGLQFLFEYFSETQRNKGNFPGRFSGRQFSNSRSEMNVSTLELGDSALYLCASSLEGLGAKNIQYFGAGTRLSVL.

This clone was recorded a few times. The chain couples TRBV5-1 to TRBJ2-6; weak D call: TRBD2 (6 bases). CDR3 length: 16 amino acids. Germline V gene lookup returns CDR1 SGHRS and CDR2 YFSETQ. V lost 4 bases and J lost 0, with 11 bases in between. CDR3 nucleotides: TGCGCCAGCAGCACGGGACTGATCTCTGGGGCCAACGTCCTGACTTTC. It specifies CASSTGLISGANVLTF.

This clone was observed a handful of times. The chain uses TRBV6-1 and TRBJ2-1, with D maybe TRBD1 (7 bases). CDR3 length: 14 residues. The germline V and J ends were trimmed by 1 base and 7 bases, with 11 bases remaining between them. Germline V gene data show CDR1 as MNHNS and CDR2 as SASEGT. In DNA form, the CDR3 reads TGTGCCAGCAGTGAAGGGGCAGGGGGGAATGAGCAGTTCTTC. Its protein product is CASSEGAGGNEQFF.

The rearrangement links TRBV5-6 to TRBJ2-3, with 11 positions matching TRBD1. V trimming: 1 base; J trimming: 5 bases; junction bases outside the gene matches: 3. Germline assignment: CDR1 SGHDT and CDR2 YYEEEE. The CDR3 contains 15 residues. The CDR3: CASSLLGQGEDTQYF. The CDR3 bases are TGTGCCAGCAGCTTGTTGGGACAGGGGGAAGATACGCAGTATTTT.

The chain uses TRBV10-3 and TRBJ2-3; TRBD2 matches at 10 bases. With V trimmed by 5 bases and J by 4 bases, 6 bases remained unmatched. The CDR3 has 15 amino acids. Germline V gene sequence: CDR1 ENHRY, CDR2 SYGVKD. DNA for the CDR3: TGTGCCATCAGTTCCGGGCTAGCGGGAGCAGATACGCAGTATTTT. It translates to CAISSGLAGADTQYF.